One and the same sample provided the 17 T cell receptor beta chains below, sequenced in a study of CD8+CD57+ T cells in acquired aplastic anemia. CDR3 and TCR beta VDJ profiling relied on a genomic DNA template. TCRdb passed the reads through MiXCR, listing each CDR3 protein once. The sample has approximately 200,000 distinct CDR3 sequences; roughly half are singletons. What was sequenced was sorted CD4+, CD8+, or CD8+CD57+ T cells (not recorded which) from PBMCs. Receptor source: a human donor in good health, serving as a control.

The chain carries TRBV19 and TRBJ1-4; D not certain. Trimming left V 4 bases short and J 0 bases short, with 9 bases between. The CDR3 runs to 15 residues. Germline loops: CDR1 LNHDA, CDR2 SQIVND (reference sequence). This CDR3 is CASSTQPATNEKLFF. The CDR3 coding sequence is TGTGCCAGTAGTACCCAACCAGCAACTAATGAAAAACTGTTTTTT.

This clonotype has at least ten counts. This chain uses TRBV10-3 with TRBJ2-1, with 8 bases identical to TRBD1. V lost 4 bases, J lost 4 bases, and 12 bases stayed unmatched. This CDR3 is 17 amino acids long. Germline CDR1 reads ENHRY; CDR2 reads SYGVKD. CDR3 DNA: TGTGCCATCAGTGGGTCCTACAGGGGGACGTTATACAATGAGCAGTTCTTC. It yields the protein CAISGSYRGTLYNEQFF.

This sequence joins TRBV6-6 and TRBJ1-1, with 10 nucleotides matching TRBD1. Trimming cost V 5 bases and J 4 bases; bases outside gene matches: 10. This CDR3 region has 16 residues. Germline assignment: CDR1 MNHNY and CDR2 SVGAGI (reference sequence). The CDR3 nucleotides are TGTGCCAGCAGTAAACGCGGGACAGGGGCGGTCACTGAAGCTTTCTTT. Its translation: CASSKRGTGAVTEAFF.

This clonotype was seen at least ten times. The chain carries TRBV12-3 or TRBV12-4 and TRBJ1-2; tentative D call: TRBD1 (5 bases). This CDR3 spans 13 amino acids. V dropped 3 bases and J dropped 8 bases, with 13 bases sitting between them. The CDR3 loop reads CASSLRAGYGYTF. The CDR3 coding sequence is TGTGCCAGCAGTTTGAGGGCAGGGTACGGCTACACCTTC.

This clonotype showed up just a few times. The chain uses TRBV13 and TRBJ2-6, with D unresolved. Germline V gene data show CDR1 as PRHDT and CDR2 as FYEKMQ (reference sequence). There are 14 residues in the CDR3. The V and J ends lost 0 bases and 4 bases respectively, with 4 bases between them. The CDR3 reads CASSLGAGANVLTF. The CDR3 DNA is TGTGCCAGCAGCTTAGGGGCCGGGGCCAACGTCCTGACTTTC.

The genes are TRBV7-9 and TRBJ1-1; 12 bases are a match to TRBD1. Germline-derived CDR1 and CDR2 are SEHNR and FQNEAQ (reference sequence). The length of the CDR3 is 16 residues. V shed 5 bases and J 5 bases; nucleotides not matched to a gene: 9. CDR3 nucleotides: TGTGCCAGCAGCGGGACAGGGGGCGGAGGGAGGACTGAAGCTTTCTTT. Its protein product is CASSGTGGGGRTEAFF.

This clonotype showed up many times. The chain recombines TRBV4-1 with TRBJ1-2; 8 nucleotides agree with TRBD1. This CDR3 has 16 residues. CDR1 and CDR2 from the germline V gene are MGHRA and YSYEKL. V lost 0 bases to trimming and J lost 4 bases; unmatched junction nucleotides: 7. For the CDR3, the DNA is TGCGCCAGCAGCCAAGATTGGACAGGGAACCGCTATGGCTACACCTTC. Protein sequence: CASSQDWTGNRYGYTF.

V usage is TRBV10-2 and J usage is TRBJ1-4; D uncertain. Germline V lookup: CDR1 WSHSY, CDR2 SAAADI. Trimming took 3 bases from V and 4 from J, leaving 9 bases between them. The length of the CDR3 is 14 residues. CDR3 bases: TGCGCCAGCAGTGAAGGTCCCGATAATGAAAAACTGTTTTTT. Protein product: CASSEGPDNEKLFF.

This rearrangement joins TRBV7-8 to TRBJ1-1; D remains ambiguous. This CDR3 contains 15 residues. The germline V gene encodes CDR1 SGHVS and CDR2 FQNEAQ. Trimming took 1 base from V and 0 from J, leaving 9 bases between them. The CDR3: CASSLGSNLNTEAFF. DNA of the CDR3: TGTGCCAGCAGCTTAGGAAGCAACCTGAACACTGAAGCTTTCTTT. The full variable domain, with the rest looked up from reference TRBV7-8 and TRBJ1-1, is GAGVSQSPRYKVAKRGQDVALRCDPISGHVSLFWYQQALGQGPEFLTYFQNEAQLDKSGLPSDRFFAERPEGSVSTLKIQRTQQEDSAVYLCASSLGSNLNTEAFFGQGTRLTVV.

This clonotype has ten or more counts. The DNA of the CDR3 is TGCGCCAGCAGCTGGTGGGACCTGGACACTGAAGCTTTCTTT. Amino acid sequence: CASSWWDLDTEAFF. The chain uses TRBV5-1 and TRBJ1-1, with a weak D call TRBD1 (5 bases). The CDR3 has 14 residues. Germline lookup yields CDR1 SGHRS and CDR2 YFSETQ. Trimming took 3 bases from V and 3 from J, leaving 12 bases between them.

V and J are TRBV12-3 or TRBV12-4 and TRBJ1-2; 12 bases map to TRBD1. V lost 6 bases and J lost 8; bases outside the gene matches: 10. CDR3 size: 15 residues. As DNA, the CDR3 is TGTGCCAGCAGCCTATCGGGGGACAGGGGGCACGGCTACACCTTC. Encoded protein: CASSLSGDRGHGYTF.

This chain joins TRBV5-1 and TRBJ2-5; 12 nucleotides agree with TRBD1. The CDR3 sequence is 15 residues long. Trimming cost V 4 bases and J 5 bases; bases outside gene matches: 6. From germline, CDR1 is SGHRS and CDR2 YFSETQ. This chain's CDR3 is CASSAAGTGGETQYF. The CDR3 DNA follows: TGCGCCAGCAGCGCAGCCGGGACAGGGGGCGAGACCCAGTACTTC. Full variable domain (remainder filled in from reference TRBV5-1 and TRBJ2-5): KAGVTQTPRYLIKTRGQQVTLSCSPISGHRSVSWYQQTPGQGLQFLFEYFSETQRNKGNFPGRFSGRQFSNSRSEMNVSTLELGDSALYLCASSAAGTGGETQYFGPGTRLLVL.

This clonotype was counted many times. The chain joins TRBV4-3 to TRBJ2-7, with a possible D match to TRBD2 (5 bases). Germline CDR1 reads LGHNA; CDR2 reads YSLEER. The CDR3 extends over 15 amino acids. Trimming left V 4 bases short and J 3 bases short, with 16 bases between. The CDR3 nucleotides are TGCGCCAGCAGCCGAGCGGCCAACCCCCTCTACGAGCAGTACTTC. Translating it yields CASSRAANPLYEQYF.

This clonotype was detected many times. The V call is TRBV11-2, the J call TRBJ2-1, with D maybe TRBD2 (5 bases). Trimming stripped 4 bases from V and 0 bases from J, with 10 bases between. The CDR3 runs to 15 residues. The germline gives CDR1 SGHAT, CDR2 FQNNGV. CDR3 residues: CASSSSRSSYNEQFF. The CDR3 bases are TGTGCCAGCAGCTCTAGCCGGAGCTCCTACAATGAGCAGTTCTTC.

Of note for this clonotype: A much bigger clone sits one base away, suggesting this may be a read error. This chain links TRBV5-1 with TRBJ1-4, with D perhaps matching TRBD1 (6 bases). The germline V gene has CDR1 SGHRS and CDR2 YFSETQ. The CDR3 is 14 amino acids. Here the CDR3 DNA reads TGTGCCAGCAGCTTGAGGGGGTTCGGGGAAAAACTGTTTTTT. As protein: CASSLRGFGEKLFF.

This clonotype was counted at least ten times. V gene TRBV5-1 combines with J gene TRBJ1-3; TRBD1 might be the D (5 bases). Germline assignment: CDR1 SGHRS and CDR2 YFSETQ. The CDR3 is 14 residues long. V was trimmed by 2 bases and J by 3 bases, leaving 9 bases between them. The CDR3 bases are TGCGCCAGCAGCTTCCAGGGTGTTGGAAACACCATATATTTT. It is translated as CASSFQGVGNTIYF.

This CDR3 is CASSLMGGTEAFF. DNA of the CDR3: TGTGCCAGCAGCCTGATGGGGGGCACTGAAGCTTTCTTT. The chain combines TRBV7-9 with TRBJ1-1; a weak D match, TRBD1 (5 bases). The V end was cut by 5 bases, the J end by 4 bases, with 11 bases between. The CDR3 is 13 residues long. Per the germline V gene, CDR1 is SEHNR and CDR2 is FQNEAQ (reference sequence).